This TCR beta chain emerged from a study of cytomegalovirus exposure and HLA in healthy donors. Primers included in the PCR were 60 Vbeta and 13 Jbeta primers. Measured with immunoSEQ multiplex PCR; TCRdb has only the in-frame clones, and not every one. The data hold about 80,000 clones, with 79% observed a single time. V lost 2 bases, J lost 4 bases, and 8 bases lay in between. The CDR3 spans 13 residues. CDR1 is MGHDK and CDR2 is SYGVNS in the germline V gene. The receptor comes from a man aged 25-45 years in good health and CMV-seronegative. The sample comprised PBMCs. The chain recombines TRBV25-1 with TRBJ1-1; D is uncertain. The CDR3 bases are TGTGCCAGCAGTGAACTTATGTCCACTGAAGCTTTCTTT. Translating gives CASSELMSTEAFF.